Here is one T cell receptor beta chain with its context. Its target is unknown. The data belong to a study of T cell responses to AZD1222 COVID-19 vaccine. General study results and limits: The donor cohort was predominantly white British with a female majority, and clonal diversity may have been underestimated. CD4 TCRs associated with vaccination spanned spike, dominating at 160-218 and 743-854.

TCRdb's table, derived via immunoSEQ multiplex PCR, lists solely in-frame clones and lacks some. The sample gives some 130,000 clones, roughly 90% of which show up once; about 1.1% is in the top ten. Germline assignment: CDR1 ENHRY and CDR2 SYGVKD. V gave up 0 bases and J gave up 0 bases, with 14 bases separating them. The CDR3 is 17 residues long. This clonotype originated in an adult who received the AZD1222 COVID-19 vaccine. The sequencing here drew on peripheral blood, taken 28 days after the second AZD1222 dose. The J gene is TRBJ1-1, the V gene TRBV10-3, with D perhaps matching TRBD1 (6 bases). The DNA of the CDR3 is TGTGCCATCAGTGAGTCGGAGGGTTGGGGGCTGAACACTGAAGCTTTCTTT. Its protein product is CAISESEGWGLNTEAFF.